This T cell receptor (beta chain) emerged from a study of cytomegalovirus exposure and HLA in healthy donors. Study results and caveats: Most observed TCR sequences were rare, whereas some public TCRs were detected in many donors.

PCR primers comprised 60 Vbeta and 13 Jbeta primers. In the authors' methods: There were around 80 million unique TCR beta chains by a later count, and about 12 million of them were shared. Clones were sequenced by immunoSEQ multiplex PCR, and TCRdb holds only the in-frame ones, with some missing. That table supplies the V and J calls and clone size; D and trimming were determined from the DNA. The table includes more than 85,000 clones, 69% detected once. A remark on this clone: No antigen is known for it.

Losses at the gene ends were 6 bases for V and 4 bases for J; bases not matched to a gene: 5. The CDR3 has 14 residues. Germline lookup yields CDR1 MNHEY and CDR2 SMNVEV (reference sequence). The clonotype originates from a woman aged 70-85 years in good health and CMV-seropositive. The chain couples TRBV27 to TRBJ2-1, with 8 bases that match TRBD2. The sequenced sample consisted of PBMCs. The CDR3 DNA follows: TGTGCCAGCAGGTCCGGGGGGGCTTACAATGAGCAGTTCTTC. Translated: CASRSGGAYNEQFF.